These T cell receptor beta chains were read from a single sample in a study of T cells in Graves' hyperthyroidism and ophthalmopathy. TCRdb reanalysed the multiplex PCR reads using MiXCR and keeps one entry per CDR3 protein. In the table there are around 60,000 distinct CDR3 sequences, 40% to 55% of which are singletons. Source material: blood. These receptor sequences come from a woman in her 30s with Graves' ophthalmopathy. Both conserved end residues are part of each CDR3. D genes are given only for firm matches. Size is stated for part of the rows, as once, few or many counts, or as a class when the clone is expanded.

J,size,D,V,DNA,CDR3
TRBJ2-1,once,NA,TRBV12-3/TRBV12-4,TGTGCCAGCCTTTTTGGGGATGAGCAGTTCTTC,CASLFGDEQFF
TRBJ2-1,NA,NA,TRBV7-9,TGTGCCAGCAGCCGGGCAGGGCAGCCCCAGCAGTTCTTC,CASSRAGQPQQFF
TRBJ1-5,NA,NA,TRBV7-2,TGTGCCAGCAGCTTAGATTGGGCCGGCAGTCAGCCCCAGCATTTT,CASSLDWAGSQPQHF
TRBJ1-1,NA,NA,TRBV18,TGTGCCAGCTCTACGGGGCAGAGGGCTTTCTTT,CASSTGQRAFF
TRBJ2-2,many,NA,TRBV19,TGTGCCAGTACTCCATTAGACACGGGGGCCGGGGAGCTGTTTTTT,CASTPLDTGAGELFF
TRBJ2-7,many,TRBD2,TRBV28,TGTGCCAGCAGTCCCCCCGGACTAGCGCTCACGGATGAGCAGTACTTC,CASSPPGLALTDEQYF
TRBJ2-7,NA,TRBD2,TRBV19,TGTGCCAGTAGTTTAAGCGGGACTAGCAGCTCCTACGAGCAGTACTTC,CASSLSGTSSSYEQYF
TRBJ1-1,many,NA,TRBV20-1,TGCAGTGCGATAAGGGGGAGTACTCAAGCTTTCTTT,CSAIRGSTQAFF
TRBJ2-2,many,NA,TRBV9,TGTGCCAGCAGCCCTCAGGACTGGGCGGACACCGGGGAGCTGTTTTTT,CASSPQDWADTGELFF
TRBJ2-3,many,TRBD2,TRBV4-2,TGTGCCAGCAGCCAAGATAGGCTAGCGGAGACAGATACGCAGTATTTT,CASSQDRLAETDTQYF
TRBJ2-7,NA,NA,TRBV28,TGTGCCAGCAGAGCTCCGGGGTTAAGCGCCTACGAGCAGTACTTC,CASRAPGLSAYEQYF
TRBJ2-3,once,NA,TRBV29-1,TGCAGCGTTGATCCCTACACAGATACGCAGTATTTT,CSVDPYTDTQYF
TRBJ2-3,many,TRBD2,TRBV24-1,TGTGCCACCAGTGACCCTGGGACTAGGCCAGATACGCAGTATTTT,CATSDPGTRPDTQYF
TRBJ2-7,many,TRBD1,TRBV7-9,TGTGCCAGCAGCGCGTGGACAGGGGGGGACTACGAGCAGTACTTC,CASSAWTGGDYEQYF
TRBJ2-3,NA,TRBD2,TRBV20-1,TGCAGTGCTAGCACAGCGGGAGTGGCTGAGCAGTATTTT,CSASTAGVAEQYF
TRBJ1-2,medium-sized,TRBD1,TRBV9,TGTGCCAGCAGCGACGGGACAGGGTTCTATGGCTACACCTTC,CASSDGTGFYGYTF